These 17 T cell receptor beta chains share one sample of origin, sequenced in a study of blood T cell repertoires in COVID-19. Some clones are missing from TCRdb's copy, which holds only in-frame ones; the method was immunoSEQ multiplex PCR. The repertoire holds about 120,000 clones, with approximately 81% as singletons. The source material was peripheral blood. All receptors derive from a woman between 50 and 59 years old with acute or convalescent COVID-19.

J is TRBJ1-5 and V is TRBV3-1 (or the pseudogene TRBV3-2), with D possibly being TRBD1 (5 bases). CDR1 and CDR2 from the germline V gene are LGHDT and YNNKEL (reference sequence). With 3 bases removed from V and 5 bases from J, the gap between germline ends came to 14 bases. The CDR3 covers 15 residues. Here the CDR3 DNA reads TGTGCCAGCAGCCATTTTCAGGGTCCCGATCAGCCCCAGCATTTT. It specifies CASSHFQGPDQPQHF.

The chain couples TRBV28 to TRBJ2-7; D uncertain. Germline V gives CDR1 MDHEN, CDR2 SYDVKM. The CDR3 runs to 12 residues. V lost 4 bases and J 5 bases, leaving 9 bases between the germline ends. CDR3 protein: CASSSLVDEQYF. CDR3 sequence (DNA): TGTGCCAGCAGTTCACTGGTGGACGAGCAGTACTTC.

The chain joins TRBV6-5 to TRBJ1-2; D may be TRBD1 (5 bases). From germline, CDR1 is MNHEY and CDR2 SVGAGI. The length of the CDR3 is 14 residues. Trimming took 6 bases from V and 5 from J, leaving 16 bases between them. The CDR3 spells CASRKTGVEYGYTF. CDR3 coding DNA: TGTGCCAGCAGAAAAACGGGGGTTGAGTATGGCTACACCTTC.

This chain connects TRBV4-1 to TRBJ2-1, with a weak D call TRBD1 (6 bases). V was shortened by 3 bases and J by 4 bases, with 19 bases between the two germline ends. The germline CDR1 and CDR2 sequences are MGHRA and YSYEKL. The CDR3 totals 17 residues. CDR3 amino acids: CASSHPPGASGYNEQFF. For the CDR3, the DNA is TGCGCCAGCAGCCACCCCCCAGGGGCGTCAGGATACAATGAGCAGTTCTTC.

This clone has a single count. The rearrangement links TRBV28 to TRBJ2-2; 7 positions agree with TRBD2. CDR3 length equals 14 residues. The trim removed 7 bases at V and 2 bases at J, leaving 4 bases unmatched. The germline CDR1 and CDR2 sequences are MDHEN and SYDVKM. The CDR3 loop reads CASTSGGNTGELFF. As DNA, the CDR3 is TGTGCCAGCACTTCGGGAGGTAACACCGGGGAGCTGTTTTTT.

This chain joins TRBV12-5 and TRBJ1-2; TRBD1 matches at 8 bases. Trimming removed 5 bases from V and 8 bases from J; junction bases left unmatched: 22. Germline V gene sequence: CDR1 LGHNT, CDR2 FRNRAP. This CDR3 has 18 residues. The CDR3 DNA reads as TGTGCTAGTGGTACATCCCTCTCGCTAGGGACAGGTGAAGACGGCTACACCTTC. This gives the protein CASGTSLSLGTGEDGYTF.

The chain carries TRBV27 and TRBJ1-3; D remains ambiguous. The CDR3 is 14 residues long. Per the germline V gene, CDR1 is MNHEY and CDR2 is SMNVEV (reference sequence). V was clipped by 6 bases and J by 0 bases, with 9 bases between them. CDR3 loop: CASRLTGSGNTIYF. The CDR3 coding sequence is TGTGCCAGCAGGCTAACTGGCTCTGGAAACACCATATATTTT.

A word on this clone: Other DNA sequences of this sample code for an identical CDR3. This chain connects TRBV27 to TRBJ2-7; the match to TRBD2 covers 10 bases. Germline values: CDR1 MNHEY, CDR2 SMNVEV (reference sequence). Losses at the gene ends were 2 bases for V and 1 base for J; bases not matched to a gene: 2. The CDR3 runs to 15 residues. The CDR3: CASSLLAGDSYEQYF. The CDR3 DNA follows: TGTGCCAGCAGTTTACTAGCGGGAGATTCCTACGAGCAGTACTTC.

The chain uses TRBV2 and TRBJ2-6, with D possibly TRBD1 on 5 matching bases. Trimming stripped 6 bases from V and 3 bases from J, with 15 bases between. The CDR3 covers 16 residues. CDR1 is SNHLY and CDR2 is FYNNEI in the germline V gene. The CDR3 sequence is CASSSGRVGGANVLTF. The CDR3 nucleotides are TGTGCCAGCAGCTCTGGCAGGGTGGGTGGGGCCAACGTCCTGACTTTC.

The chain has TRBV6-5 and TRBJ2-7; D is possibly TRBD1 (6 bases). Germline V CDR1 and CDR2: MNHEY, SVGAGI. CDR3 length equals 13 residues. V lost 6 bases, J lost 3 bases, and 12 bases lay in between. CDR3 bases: TGTGCCAGCAGGAGGGACACCGTCTACGAGCAGTACTTC. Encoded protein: CASRRDTVYEQYF.

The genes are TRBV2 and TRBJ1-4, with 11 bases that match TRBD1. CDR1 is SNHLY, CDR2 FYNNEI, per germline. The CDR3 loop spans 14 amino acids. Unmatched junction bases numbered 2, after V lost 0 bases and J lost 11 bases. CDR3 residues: CASSEAGQGVKLFF. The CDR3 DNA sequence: TGTGCCAGCAGTGAAGCGGGACAGGGGGTCAAACTGTTTTTT.

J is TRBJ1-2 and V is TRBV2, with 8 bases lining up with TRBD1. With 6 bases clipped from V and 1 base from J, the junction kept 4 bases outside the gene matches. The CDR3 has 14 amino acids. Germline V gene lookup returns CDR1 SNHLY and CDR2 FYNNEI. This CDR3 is CASRDRAYNYGYTF. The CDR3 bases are TGTGCCAGCAGGGACAGGGCGTATAACTATGGCTACACCTTC.

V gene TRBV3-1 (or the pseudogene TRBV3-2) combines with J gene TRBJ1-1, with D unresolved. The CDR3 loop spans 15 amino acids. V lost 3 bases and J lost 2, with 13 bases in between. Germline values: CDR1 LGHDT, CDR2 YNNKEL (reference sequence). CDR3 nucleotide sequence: TGTGCCAGCAGCCAGATTCCAACATCCAACACTGAAGCTTTCTTT. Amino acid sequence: CASSQIPTSNTEAFF.

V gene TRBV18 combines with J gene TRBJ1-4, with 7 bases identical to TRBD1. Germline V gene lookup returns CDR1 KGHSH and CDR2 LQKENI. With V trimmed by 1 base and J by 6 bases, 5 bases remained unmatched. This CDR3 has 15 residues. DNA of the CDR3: TGTGCCAGCTCACCACGGACAGGTGGATATGAAAAACTGTTTTTT. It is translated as CASSPRTGGYEKLFF.

CDR3 sequence: CASSPNLRTSAGDTQYF. The CDR3 coding sequence is TGTGCCAGCAGCCCAAATCTTAGGACTAGCGCAGGAGATACGCAGTATTTT. The gene calls are TRBV7-6 and TRBJ2-3; 9 bases fit TRBD2. Unmatched junction bases numbered 14, after V lost 5 bases and J lost 5 bases. This CDR3 region has 17 residues. Germline V gene lookup returns CDR1 SGHVS and CDR2 FNYEAQ.

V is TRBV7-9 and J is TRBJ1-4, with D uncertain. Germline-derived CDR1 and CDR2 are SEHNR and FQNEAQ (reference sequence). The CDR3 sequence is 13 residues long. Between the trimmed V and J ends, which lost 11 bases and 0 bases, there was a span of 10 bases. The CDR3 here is CAVQTTTNEKLFF. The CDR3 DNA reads TGTGCCGTACAGACTACAACTAATGAAAAACTGTTTTTT.

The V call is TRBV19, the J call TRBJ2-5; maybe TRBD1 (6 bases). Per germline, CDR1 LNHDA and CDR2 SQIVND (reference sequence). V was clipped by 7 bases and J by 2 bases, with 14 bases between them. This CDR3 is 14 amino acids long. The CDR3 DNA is TGTGCCAGTACTGGGGACATTTTTCAAGAGACCCAGTACTTC. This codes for CASTGDIFQETQYF. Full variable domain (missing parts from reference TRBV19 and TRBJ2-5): DGGITQSPKYLFRKEGQNVTLSCEQNLNHDAMYWYRQDPGQGLRLIYYSQIVNDFQKGDIAEGYSVSREKKESFPLTVTSAQKNPTAFYLCASTGDIFQETQYFGPGTRLLVL.